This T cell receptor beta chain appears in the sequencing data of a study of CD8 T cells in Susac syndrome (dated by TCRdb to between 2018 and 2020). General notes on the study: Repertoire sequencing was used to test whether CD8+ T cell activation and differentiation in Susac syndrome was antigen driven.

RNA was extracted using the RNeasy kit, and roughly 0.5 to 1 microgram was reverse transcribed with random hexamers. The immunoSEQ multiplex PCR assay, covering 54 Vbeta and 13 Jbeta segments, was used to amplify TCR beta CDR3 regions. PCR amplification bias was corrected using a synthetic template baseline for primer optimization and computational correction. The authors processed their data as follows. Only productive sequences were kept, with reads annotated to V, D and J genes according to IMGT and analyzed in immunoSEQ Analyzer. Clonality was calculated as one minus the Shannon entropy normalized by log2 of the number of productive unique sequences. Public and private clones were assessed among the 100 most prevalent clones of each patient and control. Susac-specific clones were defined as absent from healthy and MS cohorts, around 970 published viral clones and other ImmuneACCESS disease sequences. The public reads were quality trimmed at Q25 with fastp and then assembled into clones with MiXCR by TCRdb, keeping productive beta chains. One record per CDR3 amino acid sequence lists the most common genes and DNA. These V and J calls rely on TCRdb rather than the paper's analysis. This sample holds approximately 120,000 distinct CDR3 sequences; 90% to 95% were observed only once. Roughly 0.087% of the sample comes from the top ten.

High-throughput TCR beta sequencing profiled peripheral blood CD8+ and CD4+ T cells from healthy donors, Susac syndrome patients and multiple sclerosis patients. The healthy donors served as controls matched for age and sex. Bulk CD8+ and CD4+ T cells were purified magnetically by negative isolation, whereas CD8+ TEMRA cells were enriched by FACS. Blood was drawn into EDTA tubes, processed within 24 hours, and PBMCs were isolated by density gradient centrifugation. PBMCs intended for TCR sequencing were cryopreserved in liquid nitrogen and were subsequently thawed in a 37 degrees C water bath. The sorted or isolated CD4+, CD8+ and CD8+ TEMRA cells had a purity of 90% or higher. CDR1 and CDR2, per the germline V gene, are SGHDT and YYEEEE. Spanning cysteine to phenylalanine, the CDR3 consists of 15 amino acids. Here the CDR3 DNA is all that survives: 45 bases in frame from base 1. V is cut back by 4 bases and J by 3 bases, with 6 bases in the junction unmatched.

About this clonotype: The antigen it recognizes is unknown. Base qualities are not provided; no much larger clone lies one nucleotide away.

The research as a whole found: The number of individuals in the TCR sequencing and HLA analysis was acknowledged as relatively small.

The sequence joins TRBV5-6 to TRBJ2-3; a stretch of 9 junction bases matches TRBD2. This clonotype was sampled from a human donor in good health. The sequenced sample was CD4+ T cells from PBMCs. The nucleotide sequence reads TGTGCCAGCAGCACGACTAGCGGTATTACAGATACGCAGTATTTT. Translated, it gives CASSTTSGITDTQYF.